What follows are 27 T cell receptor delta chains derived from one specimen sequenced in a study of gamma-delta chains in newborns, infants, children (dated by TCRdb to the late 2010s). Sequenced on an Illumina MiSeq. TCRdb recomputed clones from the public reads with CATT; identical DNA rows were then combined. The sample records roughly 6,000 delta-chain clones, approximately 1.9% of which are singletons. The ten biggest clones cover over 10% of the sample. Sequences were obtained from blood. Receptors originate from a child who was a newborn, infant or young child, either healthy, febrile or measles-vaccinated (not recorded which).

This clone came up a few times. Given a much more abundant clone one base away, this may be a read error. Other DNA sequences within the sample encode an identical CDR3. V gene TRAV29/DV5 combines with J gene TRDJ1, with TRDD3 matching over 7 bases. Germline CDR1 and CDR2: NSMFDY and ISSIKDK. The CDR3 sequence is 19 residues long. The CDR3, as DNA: TGTGCCGCAAGCTCCATCCTATATCCCATACTGGGGTACACCGATAAACTCATCTTT. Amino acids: CAASSILYPILGYTDKLIF.

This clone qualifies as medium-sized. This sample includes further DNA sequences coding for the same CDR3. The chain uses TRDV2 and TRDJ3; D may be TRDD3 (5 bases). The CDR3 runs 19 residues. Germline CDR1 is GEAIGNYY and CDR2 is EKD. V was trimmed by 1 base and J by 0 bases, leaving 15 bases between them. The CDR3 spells CACDTAGGPSSWDTRQMFF. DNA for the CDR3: TGTGCCTGTGACACAGCCGGGGGCCCGAGCTCCTGGGACACCCGACAGATGTTTTTC.

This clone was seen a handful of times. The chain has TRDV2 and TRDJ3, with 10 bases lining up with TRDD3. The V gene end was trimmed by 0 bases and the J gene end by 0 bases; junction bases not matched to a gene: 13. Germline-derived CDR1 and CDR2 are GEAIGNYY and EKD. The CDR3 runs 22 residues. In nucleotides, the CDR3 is TGTGCCTGTGACACCGTAAAAGGGGGATACGCGACTAGCTCCTGGGACACCCGACAGATGTTTTTC. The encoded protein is CACDTVKGGYATSSWDTRQMFF.

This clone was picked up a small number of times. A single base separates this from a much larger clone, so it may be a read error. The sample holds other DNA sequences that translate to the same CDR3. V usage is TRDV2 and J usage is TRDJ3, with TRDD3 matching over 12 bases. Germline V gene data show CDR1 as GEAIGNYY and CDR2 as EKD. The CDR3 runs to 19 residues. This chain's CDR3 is CACDKVLGDTSWDTRQMFF. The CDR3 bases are TGTGCCTGCGACAAAGTACTGGGGGATACAAGCTGGGACACCCGACAGATGTTTTTC.

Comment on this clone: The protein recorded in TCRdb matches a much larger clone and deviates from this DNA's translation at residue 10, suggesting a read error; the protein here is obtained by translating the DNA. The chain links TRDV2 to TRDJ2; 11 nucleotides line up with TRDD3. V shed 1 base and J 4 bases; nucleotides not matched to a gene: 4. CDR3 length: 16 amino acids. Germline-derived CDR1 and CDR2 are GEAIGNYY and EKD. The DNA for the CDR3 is TGTGCCTGTGACACTCTGGGGGATACTTCGACAGCACAACTCTTCTTT. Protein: CACDTLGDTSTAQLFF.

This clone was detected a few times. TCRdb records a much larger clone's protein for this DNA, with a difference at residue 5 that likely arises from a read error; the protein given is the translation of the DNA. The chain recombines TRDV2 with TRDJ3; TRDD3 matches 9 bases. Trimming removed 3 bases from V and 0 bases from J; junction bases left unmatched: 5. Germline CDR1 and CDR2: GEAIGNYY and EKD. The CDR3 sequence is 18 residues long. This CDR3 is CACDALGENSWDTRQMFF. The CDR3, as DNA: TGTGCCTGTGACGCACTGGGGGAGAACTCCTGGGACACCCGACAGATGTTTTTC.

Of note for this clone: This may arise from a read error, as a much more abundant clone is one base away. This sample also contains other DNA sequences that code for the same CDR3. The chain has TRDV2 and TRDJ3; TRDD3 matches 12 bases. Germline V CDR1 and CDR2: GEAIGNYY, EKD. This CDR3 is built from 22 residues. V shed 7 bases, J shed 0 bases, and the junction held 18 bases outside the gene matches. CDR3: CACDDVLGDTYQDSWDTRQMFF. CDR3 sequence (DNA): TGTGCCTGCGACGACGTACTGGGGGATACTTATCAAGACTCCTGGGACACCCGACAGATGTTTTTC.

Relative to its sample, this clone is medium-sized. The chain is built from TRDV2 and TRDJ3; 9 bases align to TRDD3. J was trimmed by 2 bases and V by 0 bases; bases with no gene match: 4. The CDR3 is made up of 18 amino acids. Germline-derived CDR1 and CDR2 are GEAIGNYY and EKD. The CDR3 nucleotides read TGTGCCTGTGACACCTGGGGGATAGGTACCTGGGACACCCGACAGATGTTTTTC. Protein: CACDTWGIGTWDTRQMFF.

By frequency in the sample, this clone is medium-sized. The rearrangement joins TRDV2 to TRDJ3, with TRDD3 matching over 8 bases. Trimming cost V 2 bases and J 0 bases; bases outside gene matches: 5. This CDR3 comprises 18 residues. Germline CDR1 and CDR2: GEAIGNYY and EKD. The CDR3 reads CACDMGDFLSWDTRQMFF. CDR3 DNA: TGTGCCTGTGACATGGGGGATTTTCTCTCCTGGGACACCCGACAGATGTTTTTC.

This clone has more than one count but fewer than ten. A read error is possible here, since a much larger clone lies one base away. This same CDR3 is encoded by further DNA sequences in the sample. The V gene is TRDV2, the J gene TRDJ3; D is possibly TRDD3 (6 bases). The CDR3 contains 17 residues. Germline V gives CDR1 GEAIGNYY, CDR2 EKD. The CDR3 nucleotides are TGTGCCTGTGACACCGTACTGGGTTCCTGGGACACTCGACAGATGTTTTTC. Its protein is CACDTVLGSWDTRQMFF.

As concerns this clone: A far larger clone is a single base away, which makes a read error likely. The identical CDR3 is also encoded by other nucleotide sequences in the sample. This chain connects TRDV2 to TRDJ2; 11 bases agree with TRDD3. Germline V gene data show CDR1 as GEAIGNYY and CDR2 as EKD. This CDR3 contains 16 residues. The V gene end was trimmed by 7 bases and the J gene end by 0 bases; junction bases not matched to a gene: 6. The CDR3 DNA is TGTGCCTGCGACGTACTGGGGGATACTTTGACAGCACAACTCTTCTTT. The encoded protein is CACDVLGDTLTAQLFF.

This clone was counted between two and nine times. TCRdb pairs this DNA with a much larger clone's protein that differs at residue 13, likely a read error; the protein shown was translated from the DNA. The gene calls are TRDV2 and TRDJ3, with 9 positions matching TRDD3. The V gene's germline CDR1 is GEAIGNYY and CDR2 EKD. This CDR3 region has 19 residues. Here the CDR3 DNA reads TGTGCCTGTGACACCCTACTGGGGGAGAGCTCCTGGGGCACCCGACAGATGTTTTTC. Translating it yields CACDTLLGESSWGTRQMFF.

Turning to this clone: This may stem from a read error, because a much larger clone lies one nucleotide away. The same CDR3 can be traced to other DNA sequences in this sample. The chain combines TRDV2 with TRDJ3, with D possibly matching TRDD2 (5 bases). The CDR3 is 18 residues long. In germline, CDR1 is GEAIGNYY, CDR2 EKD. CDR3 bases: TGTGCCTGCGACACCGTCGGAGGCTTCCCCTGGGACACCCGACAGATGTTTTTC. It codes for CACDTVGGFPWDTRQMFF.

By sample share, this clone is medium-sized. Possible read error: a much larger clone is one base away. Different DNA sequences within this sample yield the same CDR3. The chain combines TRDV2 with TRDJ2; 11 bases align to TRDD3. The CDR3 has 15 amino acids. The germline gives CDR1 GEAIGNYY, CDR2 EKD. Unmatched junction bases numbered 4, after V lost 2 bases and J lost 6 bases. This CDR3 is CACDNWGISAAQLFF. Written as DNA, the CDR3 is TGTGCCTGTGACAACTGGGGGATAAGCGCAGCACAACTCTTCTTT.

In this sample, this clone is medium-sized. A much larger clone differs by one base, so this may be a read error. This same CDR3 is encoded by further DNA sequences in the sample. The CDR3 sequence is CACDTGGFSSWDTRQMFF. In DNA, the CDR3 is TGTGCCTGTGACACTGGGGGATTCAGCTCCTGGGACACCCGACAGATGTTTTTC. This chain connects TRDV2 to TRDJ3; 8 nucleotides agree with TRDD3. This CDR3 region has 18 residues. Trimming at V came to 1 base and at J to 0 bases, leaving 4 bases not matched to a gene. Germline V gene lookup returns CDR1 GEAIGNYY and CDR2 EKD.

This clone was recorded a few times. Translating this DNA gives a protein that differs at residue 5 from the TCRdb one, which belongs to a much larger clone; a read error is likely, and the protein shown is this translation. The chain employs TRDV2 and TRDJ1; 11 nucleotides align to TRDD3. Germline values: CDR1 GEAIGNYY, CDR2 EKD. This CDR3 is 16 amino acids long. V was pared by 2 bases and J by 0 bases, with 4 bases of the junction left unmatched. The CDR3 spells CACDMLGDTNTDKLIF. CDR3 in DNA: TGTGCCTGTGACATGTTGGGGGATACGAACACCGATAAACTCATCTTT.

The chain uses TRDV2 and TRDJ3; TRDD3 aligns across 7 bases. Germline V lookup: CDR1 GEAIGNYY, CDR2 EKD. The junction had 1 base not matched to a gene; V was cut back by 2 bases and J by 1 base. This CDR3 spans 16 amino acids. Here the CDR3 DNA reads TGTGCCTGTGACATACTGGGGTCCTGGGACACCCGACAGATGTTTTTC. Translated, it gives CACDILGSWDTRQMFF.

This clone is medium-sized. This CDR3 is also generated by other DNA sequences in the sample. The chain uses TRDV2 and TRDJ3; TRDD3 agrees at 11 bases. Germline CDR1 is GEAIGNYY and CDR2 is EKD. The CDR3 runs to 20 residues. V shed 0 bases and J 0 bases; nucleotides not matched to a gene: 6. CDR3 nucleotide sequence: TGTGCCTGTGACACCGTACTGGGGGATAAGAGCTCCTGGGACACCCGACAGATGTTTTTC. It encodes CACDTVLGDKSSWDTRQMFF.

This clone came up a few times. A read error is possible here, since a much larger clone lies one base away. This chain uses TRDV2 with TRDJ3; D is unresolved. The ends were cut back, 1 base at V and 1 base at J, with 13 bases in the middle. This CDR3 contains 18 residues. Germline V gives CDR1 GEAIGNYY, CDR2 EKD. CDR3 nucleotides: TGTGCCTGTGACACGTACAGGGGCACTTCCTGGGACACCCGACAGATGTTTTTC. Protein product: CACDTYRGTSWDTRQMFF.

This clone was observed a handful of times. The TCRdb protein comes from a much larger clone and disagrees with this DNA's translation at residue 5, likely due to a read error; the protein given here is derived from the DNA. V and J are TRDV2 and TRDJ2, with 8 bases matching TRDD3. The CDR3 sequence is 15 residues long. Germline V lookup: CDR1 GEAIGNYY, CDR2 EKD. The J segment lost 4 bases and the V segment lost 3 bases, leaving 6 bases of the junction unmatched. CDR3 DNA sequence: TGTGCCTGTGACGCCATGGGGGATGAGACAGCACAACTCTTCTTT. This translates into CACDAMGDETAQLFF.

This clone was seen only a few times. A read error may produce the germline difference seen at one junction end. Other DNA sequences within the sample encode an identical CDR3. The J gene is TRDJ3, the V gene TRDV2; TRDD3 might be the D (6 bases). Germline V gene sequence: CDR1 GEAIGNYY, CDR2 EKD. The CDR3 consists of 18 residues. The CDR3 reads CACDTVGGFSWDTRQMFF. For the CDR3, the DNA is TGTGCCTGCGACACCGTGGGGGGTTTCTCCTGGGACACCCGACAGATGTTTTTC.

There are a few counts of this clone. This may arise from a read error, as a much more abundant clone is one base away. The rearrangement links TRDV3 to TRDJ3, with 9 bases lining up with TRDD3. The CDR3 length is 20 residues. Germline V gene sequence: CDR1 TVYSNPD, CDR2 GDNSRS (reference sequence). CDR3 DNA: TGTGCCGCCACTTCGTACCTGGGGGATGTACGTTCCTGGGGCACCCGACAGATGTTTTTC. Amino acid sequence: CAATSYLGDVRSWGTRQMFF. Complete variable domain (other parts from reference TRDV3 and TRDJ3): CDKVTQSSPDQTVASGSEVVLLCTYDTVYSNPDLFWYRIRPDYSFQFVFYGDNSRSEGADFTQGRFSVKHILTQKAFHLVISPVRTEDSATYYCAATSYLGDVRSWGTRQMFFGTGIKLFVEP.

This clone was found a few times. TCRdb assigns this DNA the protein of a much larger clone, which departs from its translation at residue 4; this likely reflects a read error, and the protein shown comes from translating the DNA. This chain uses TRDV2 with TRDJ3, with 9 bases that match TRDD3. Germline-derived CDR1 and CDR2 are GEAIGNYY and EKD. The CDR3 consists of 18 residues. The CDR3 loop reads CACGTVLGDSWDTRQMFF. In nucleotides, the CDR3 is TGTGCCTGTGGCACCGTACTGGGGGACTCCTGGGACACCCGACAGATGTTTTTC.

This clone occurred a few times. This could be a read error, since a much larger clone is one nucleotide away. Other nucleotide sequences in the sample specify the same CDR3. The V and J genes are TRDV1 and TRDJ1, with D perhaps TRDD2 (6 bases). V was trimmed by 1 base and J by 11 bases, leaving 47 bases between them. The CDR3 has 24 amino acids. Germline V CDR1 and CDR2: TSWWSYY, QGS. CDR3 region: CALGERVRSYRHRHRDFVDGTLIF. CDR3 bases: TGTGCTCTTGGGGAACGGGTCCGCTCCTACCGACACCGACACCGTGATTTTGTAGATGGTACGCTCATCTTT.

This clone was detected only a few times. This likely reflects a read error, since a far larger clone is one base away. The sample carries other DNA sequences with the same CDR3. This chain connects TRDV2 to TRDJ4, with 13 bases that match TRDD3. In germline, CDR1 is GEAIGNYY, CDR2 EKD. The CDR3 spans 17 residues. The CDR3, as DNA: TGTGCCTGTGACACCGTACTGGGGGATACGCAAGGAAGACCCCTGATATTT. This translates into CACDTVLGDTQGRPLIF.

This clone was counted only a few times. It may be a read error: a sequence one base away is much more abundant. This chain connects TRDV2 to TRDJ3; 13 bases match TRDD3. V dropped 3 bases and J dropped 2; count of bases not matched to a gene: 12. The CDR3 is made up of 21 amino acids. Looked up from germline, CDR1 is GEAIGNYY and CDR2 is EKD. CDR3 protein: CACDSVLGDTRDPWDTRQMFF. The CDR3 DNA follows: TGTGCCTGTGACTCGGTACTGGGGGATACGCGGGACCCCTGGGACACCCGACAGATGTTTTTC.

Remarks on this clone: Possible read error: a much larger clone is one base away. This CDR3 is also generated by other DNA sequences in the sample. CDR3 coding DNA: TGTGCCTGTGACACCGGATGGGGGTCAATCTCCTGGGACACCCGACAGATGTTTTTC. Protein sequence: CACDTGWGSISWDTRQMFF. This chain joins TRDV2 and TRDJ3, with D possibly being TRDD3 (6 bases). The germline V and J ends were trimmed by 0 bases and 0 bases, with 14 bases remaining between them. Germline V gene lookup returns CDR1 GEAIGNYY and CDR2 EKD. CDR3 length equals 19 residues.